This T cell receptor (beta chain) was found in a study of blood T cell repertoires in COVID-19. Study as a whole: Material from acute and convalescent COVID-19 was sourced from the United States, Italy and Spain. The analysed material was cDNA or gDNA that came from T cells, B-cell-depleted T cells, or PBMCs.

Everyone who took part was about 18 to 90 years old, and they came from fewer than 25 US areas. Participants reported their clinical history, and cohort assignment relied on those reports. The V and J ends lost 4 bases and 1 base respectively, with 13 bases between them. In germline, CDR1 is SNHLY, CDR2 FYNNEI. CDR3 length: 15 residues. Method: immunoSEQ multiplex PCR; TCRdb's copy keeps in-frame clones and lacks some. The sample lists 370,000 or so clones, about 90% occurring once. Sequencing was done on a sample of PBMCs or T cells enriched from blood (not recorded which). The chain employs TRBV2 and TRBJ1-2, with D tentatively TRBD1 (5 bases). This receptor was obtained from a man aged 25 to 40 who had recovered from COVID-19. The CDR3 region has the DNA TGTGCCAGCAGTGGGACATCGGGGGGTAACTATGGCTACACCTTC. Translating it yields CASSGTSGGNYGYTF. Combining the CDR3 with reference TRBV2 and TRBJ1-2 gives the whole variable domain EPEVTQTPSHQVTQMGQEVILRCVPISNHLYFYWYRQILGQKVEFLVSFYNNEISEKSEIFDDQFSVERPDGSNFTLKIRSTKLEDSAMYFCASSGTSGGNYGYTFGSGTRLTVV.